The 19 T cell receptor beta chains below were found in one sample sequenced in a study of control samples from healthy donors and cancer patients. Profiled with immunoSEQ multiplex PCR; TCRdb holds only in-frame clones, not every one. Of about 150,000 clones listed, more than 85% are singletons. The source material was blood. Source of these receptors: a man aged 18 to 29 in good health.

The chain uses TRBV5-1 and TRBJ1-1; D unclear. The V and J ends lost 2 bases and 1 base respectively, with 9 bases between them. The CDR3 spans 14 residues. Germline V gene lookup returns CDR1 SGHRS and CDR2 YFSETQ. The CDR3: CASSFGHRNTEAFF. The CDR3 DNA reads as TGCGCCAGCAGCTTCGGCCACAGGAACACTGAAGCTTTCTTT.

This chain's CDR3 is CASSQDRWGRGGELFF. In DNA form, the CDR3 reads TGCGCCAGCAGCCAAGACCGTTGGGGCCGCGGAGGGGAGCTGTTTTTT. The chain uses TRBV4-1 and TRBJ2-2, with D possibly matching TRBD1 (5 bases). Looked up from germline, CDR1 is MGHRA and CDR2 is YSYEKL. This CDR3 region has 16 residues. With 0 bases removed from V and 8 bases from J, the gap between germline ends came to 16 bases.

Details on this clone: The same CDR3 arises from other DNA sequences in this sample as well. The chain couples TRBV7-6 to TRBJ1-1; D possibly corresponds to TRBD1 (5 bases). The ends were cut back, 1 base at V and 5 bases at J, with 11 bases in the middle. This CDR3 is built from 14 residues. Germline V CDR1 and CDR2: SGHVS, FNYEAQ. The CDR3 region is CASSLGGGGTEAFF. CDR3 DNA: TGTGCCAGCAGCTTAGGGGGGGGAGGGACTGAAGCTTTCTTT.

The gene calls are TRBV4-1 and TRBJ1-1; D is undetermined. The germline V and J ends were trimmed by 2 bases and 0 bases, with 10 bases remaining between them. Germline V gene data show CDR1 as MGHRA and CDR2 as YSYEKL. The length of the CDR3 is 15 residues. In DNA form, the CDR3 reads TGCGCCAGCAGCCAATACGTGACGGTGAACACTGAAGCTTTCTTT. Residues: CASSQYVTVNTEAFF.

This sequence joins TRBV5-4 and TRBJ1-1; D unresolved. Germline loops: CDR1 SGHNT, CDR2 YYREEE (reference sequence). This CDR3 is 11 amino acids long. The V end was cut by 0 bases, the J end by 7 bases, with 4 bases between. This CDR3 reads CASSLGIEAFF. The CDR3 nucleotides are TGTGCCAGCAGCTTGGGGATTGAAGCTTTCTTT. The full variable domain, completed using reference TRBV5-4 and TRBJ1-1, is ETGVTQSPTHLIKTRGQQVTLRCSSQSGHNTVSWYQQALGQGPQFIFQYYREEENGRGNFPPRFSGLQFPNYSSELNVNALELDDSALYLCASSLGIEAFFGQGTRLTVV.

Only one count was recorded for this clone. The gene calls are TRBV12-3 or TRBV12-4 and TRBJ1-2, with D tentatively TRBD1 (6 bases). The ends were cut back, 5 bases at V and 8 bases at J, with 15 bases in the middle. This CDR3 comprises 13 residues. This CDR3 is CASSPQGRGGYTF. CDR3 nucleotide sequence: TGTGCCAGCAGTCCCCAGGGGCGCGGGGGCTACACCTTC.

J is TRBJ2-5 and V is TRBV9; 10 nucleotides line up with TRBD1. Per germline, CDR1 SGDLS and CDR2 YYNGEE. V was pared by 4 bases and J by 2 bases, with 5 bases of the junction left unmatched. This CDR3 has 15 amino acids. The CDR3 protein is CASSRQGAEQETQYF. In nucleotides, the CDR3 is TGTGCCAGCAGCCGACAGGGGGCCGAACAAGAGACCCAGTACTTC.

The V and J genes are TRBV4-3 and TRBJ1-1; D uncertain. The CDR3 covers 15 residues. From germline, CDR1 is LGHNA and CDR2 YSLEER. Deletions cut 3 bases from V and 1 base from J, with 12 bases between. CDR3 nucleotides: TGCGCCAGCAGCCAGGTTAAAGGAGGGAACACTGAAGCTTTCTTT. Residues: CASSQVKGGNTEAFF.

The V call is TRBV19, the J call TRBJ1-1; 9 positions match TRBD1. Germline-derived CDR1 and CDR2 are LNHDA and SQIVND (reference sequence). This CDR3 region has 15 residues. The ends lost 5 bases at V and 3 bases at J; junction bases unmatched: 7. CDR3 in amino acids: CASSPGQGGDTEAFF. The CDR3 DNA reads as TGTGCCAGTAGTCCGGGACAGGGAGGGGACACTGAAGCTTTCTTT.

The V gene is TRBV11-2, the J gene TRBJ2-2; 13 positions match TRBD2. The CDR3 sequence is 16 residues long. V lost 5 bases, J lost 7 bases, and 7 bases stayed unmatched. CDR1 and CDR2 from the germline V gene are SGHAT and FQNNGV. CDR3 in DNA: TGTGCCAGCAGCATACTAGCGGGAGGGCGTTTCGGGGAGCTGTTTTTT. Its protein product is CASSILAGGRFGELFF. Complete variable domain (other parts from reference TRBV11-2 and TRBJ2-2): EAGVAQSPRYKIIEKRQSVAFWCNPISGHATLYWYQQILGQGPKLLIQFQNNGVVDDSQLPKDRFSAERLKGVDSTLKIQPAKLEDSAVYLCASSILAGGRFGELFFGEGSRLTVL.

V is TRBV28 and J is TRBJ1-2; unclear D gene. Germline CDR1 MDHEN, CDR2 SYDVKM. CDR3 size: 15 residues. V lost 1 base to trimming and J lost 8 bases, with 17 bases between them. The CDR3 region has the DNA TGTGCCAGCAGTTTATTCCCCACCGGCGGAGAGGGCTACACCTTC. It is translated as CASSLFPTGGEGYTF.

CDR3 coding DNA: TGTGCCAGCAGCCGGCGGGGACTCCGCTCCTACGAGCAGTACTTC. Translation: CASSRRGLRSYEQYF. This rearrangement joins TRBV28 to TRBJ2-7, with D perhaps matching TRBD2 (6 bases). The germline V and J ends were trimmed by 6 bases and 0 bases, with 15 bases remaining between them. CDR1 and CDR2 (germline): MDHEN, SYDVKM. This CDR3 comprises 15 residues.

This chain uses TRBV4-3 with TRBJ2-3, with D perhaps TRBD2 (6 bases). The germline V gene encodes CDR1 LGHNA and CDR2 YSLEER. The CDR3 has 16 amino acids. Between the trimmed V and J ends, which lost 0 bases and 4 bases, there was a span of 14 bases. CDR3 amino acids: CASSQEAGSRADTQYF. The CDR3 coding sequence is TGCGCCAGCAGCCAAGAGGCCGGGAGTCGGGCAGATACGCAGTATTTT.

The genes are TRBV27 and TRBJ2-5; 10 positions match TRBD1. Germline V gene lookup returns CDR1 MNHEY and CDR2 SMNVEV (reference sequence). The CDR3 is 14 residues long. J lost 4 bases, V lost 3 bases, and 2 bases had no gene match. The CDR3 nucleotides are TGTGCCAGCAGTTTTGGACAGGGGGGAGAGACCCAGTACTTC. This codes for CASSFGQGGETQYF.

This rearrangement joins TRBV30 to TRBJ1-2; D is perhaps TRBD1 (6 bases). The CDR3 is made up of 12 amino acids. In germline, CDR1 is GTSNPN, CDR2 SVGIG (reference sequence). V gave up 2 bases and J gave up 8 bases, with 12 bases separating them. DNA for the CDR3: TGTGCCTGGAGTTCCACAGGGTACGGCTACACCTTC. It codes for CAWSSTGYGYTF.

This clone was seen a single time. The V and J genes are TRBV28 and TRBJ2-7; TRBD2 matches at 10 bases. Trimming cost V 5 bases and J 4 bases; bases outside gene matches: 11. This CDR3 region has 16 residues. Germline V gene sequence: CDR1 MDHEN, CDR2 SYDVKM. The CDR3 coding sequence is TGTGCCAGCAGTACGCGGACTAGCGGAGAAAGGTACGAGCAGTACTTC. Translated, it gives CASSTRTSGERYEQYF.

The V call is TRBV7-9, the J call TRBJ1-2, with TRBD1 identical over 9 bases. The CDR3 extends over 15 amino acids. Germline CDR1 SEHNR, CDR2 FQNEAQ (reference sequence). After removal of 5 bases from V and 7 bases from J, the junction contained 11 bases not matched to a gene. The CDR3 region is CASSPLGQGIGGYTF. DNA for the CDR3: TGTGCCAGCAGCCCATTGGGACAGGGAATAGGTGGCTACACCTTC.

V and J are TRBV5-4 and TRBJ2-2, with 7 bases that match TRBD1. With 4 bases clipped from V and 4 bases from J, the junction kept 10 bases outside the gene matches. This CDR3 region has 16 residues. From germline, CDR1 is SGHNT and CDR2 YYREEE (reference sequence). CDR3 nucleotides: TGTGCCAGCAGCCGAGAGACAGGGTCCAGCACCGGGGAGCTGTTTTTT. Translation: CASSRETGSSTGELFF.

The chain links TRBV5-1 to TRBJ1-2, with 12 bases that match TRBD1. The CDR3 runs to 15 residues. V lost 4 bases, J lost 5 bases, and 6 bases stayed unmatched. Germline V lookup: CDR1 SGHRS, CDR2 YFSETQ. CDR3 sequence (DNA): TGCGCCAGCAGCCCGGGGACAGGGGGCGCGTATGGCTACACCTTC. As protein: CASSPGTGGAYGYTF. Looking up the rest from reference TRBV5-1 and TRBJ1-2 gives the full variable domain: KAGVTQTPRYLIKTRGQQVTLSCSPISGHRSVSWYQQTPGQGLQFLFEYFSETQRNKGNFPGRFSGRQFSNSRSEMNVSTLELGDSALYLCASSPGTGGAYGYTFGSGTRLTVV.